This T cell receptor beta chain was sequenced for a study of blood T cells in healthy people across ages (dated by TCRdb to the mid-2010s). Broadly, across the study: In model experiments, template switching captured roughly one uniquely barcoded TCR beta cDNA molecule for every two T cells. To avoid experimental bias, donors of different ages were randomly spread across the sequencing lanes. Four age groups were formed from the donors: young (average approximately 16 years), middle-aged (approximately 40), aged (more than 55) and long-lived (roughly 81). The study analyzed two additional independent replicas of 1 million unique cDNA reads from the same blood draw for two donors, one aged 18 to 30 and one aged 80 or older. To track age-related changes in TCR beta repertoire diversity, the study relied on deep sequencing normalized with unique cDNA molecular identifiers.

Receptor amplification or capture employed 5' RACE. The run used an Illumina HiSeq 2500. The second PCR ran for about 6 to 12 cycles and used a J-beta primer mix along with a sample-barcoded 5' primer. Each TCR beta cDNA molecule received a unique molecular identifier from a template-switch 5' adaptor carrying 12 random nucleotides. Each sample yielded at least 2.5 million CDR3-containing paired-end reads. First-strand cDNA synthesis was performed from all RNA using the Mint cDNA synthesis kit, with priming by a TRBC-specific oligonucleotide. After uracil-DNA glycosylase treatment, a first 18-cycle PCR used universal primers M1SS and BC2_uni_R on all cDNA. The study's processing was this. Each sample was normalized by randomly selecting 1 million high-quality reads, each carrying a distinct molecular identifier. Reads sharing molecular identifiers were discarded rather than binned into consensus sequences. MiTCR, with a Q25 quality threshold and the strictest error-elimination algorithm, was used for CDR3 identification, clonotype clustering and error correction. Lower-bound total TCR beta diversity was estimated with a nonparametric unseen species model using Euler transformation. Using fastp trimming at Q25 and MiXCR clonotype assembly, TCRdb reanalyzed the public sequencing data and kept in-frame beta chains. For every CDR3 protein sequence, its rows merge into one entry that carries the most common genes and DNA. These V and J calls rely on TCRdb rather than the paper's analysis. This sample comprises 800,000 to 1,000,000 distinct CDR3 sequences, about 44% of them detected only once. Together, the top ten hold roughly an eighth of the sample.

The germline V gene (reference sequence) supplies CDR1 SGHKS and CDR2 YYEKEE. V is pared back by 2 bases and J by 5 bases, with 7 bases lying between the germline termini. The CDR3 holds 12 amino acids from the cysteine to the phenylalanine. The only DNA kept is the CDR3, 36 bases in frame from the first base. The paper's findings and limits, for the study overall: Because donor CMV infection status was unknown, age-related changes in expanded clonotypes were potentially confounded. Because profiling used bulk unsorted PBMCs, naive and antigen-experienced compartments could not be compared conclusively. There was a strong correlation between observed TCR beta diversity and the percentage of naive T cells measured by flow cytometry. Compared with the aged group, the long-lived group had more naive CD4+ T cells, fewer expanded clones and increased TCR diversity, a pattern suggesting age selection. Estimates of total diversity based on one million sequenced T cells were regarded as lower bounds and as underestimates. Observed TCR beta diversity per million T cells fell roughly linearly with age, and a significant reduction was already apparent by age approximately 40.

Systemically healthy Caucasian individuals from Russia, 39 in total and aged about 6 to 90 years, were included as donors. Around 10 milliliters of peripheral blood were collected from each donor into EDTA-treated Vacutainer tubes. Ficoll-Paque density-gradient centrifugation was used to isolate PBMCs, with at least 7 million per sample. Total RNA, at least 6 micrograms per sample, was extracted from PBMCs with Trizol reagent. For every donor, an aliquot of PBMCs went through flow cytometry to measure the percentages of naive CD45RAhigh/CD27high T cells. For this clonotype: Its antigen is currently not known. Base quality data are lacking; no much larger clone is found one base away.

This TCR came from a man aged 25 to 45 in good health. The chain employs TRBV5-5 and TRBJ2-5, with the D gene not confidently named. The specimen sequenced was blood. The nucleotide sequence is TGTGCCAGCAGCTTTAGGGTGGAGACCCAGTACTTC. This is translated as CASSFRVETQYF.